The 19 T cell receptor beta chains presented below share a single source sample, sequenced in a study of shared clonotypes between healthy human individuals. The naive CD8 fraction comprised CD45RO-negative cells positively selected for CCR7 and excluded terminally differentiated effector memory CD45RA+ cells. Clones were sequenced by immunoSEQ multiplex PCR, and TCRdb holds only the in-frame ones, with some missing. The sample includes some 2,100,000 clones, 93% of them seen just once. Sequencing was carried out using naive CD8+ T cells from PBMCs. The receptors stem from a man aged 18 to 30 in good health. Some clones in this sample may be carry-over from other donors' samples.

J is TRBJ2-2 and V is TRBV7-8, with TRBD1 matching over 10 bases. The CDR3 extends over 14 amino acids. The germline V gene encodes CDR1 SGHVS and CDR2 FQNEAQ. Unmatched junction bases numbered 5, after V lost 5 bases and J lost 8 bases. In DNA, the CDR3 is TGTGCCAGCAGCCCAGACAGGGGGCCTGGGGAGCTGTTTTTT. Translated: CASSPDRGPGELFF.

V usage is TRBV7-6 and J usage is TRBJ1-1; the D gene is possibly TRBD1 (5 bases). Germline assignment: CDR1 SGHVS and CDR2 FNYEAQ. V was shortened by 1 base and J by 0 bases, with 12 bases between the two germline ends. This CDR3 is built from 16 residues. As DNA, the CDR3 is TGTGCCAGCAGCTTAGGGACATCGACAATGAACACTGAAGCTTTCTTT. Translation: CASSLGTSTMNTEAFF. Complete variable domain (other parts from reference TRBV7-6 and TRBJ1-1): GAGVSQSPRYKVTKRGQDVALRCDPISGHVSLYWYRQALGQGPEFLTYFNYEAQQDKSGLPNDRFSAERPEGSISTLTIQRTEQRDSAMYRCASSLGTSTMNTEAFFGQGTRLTVV.

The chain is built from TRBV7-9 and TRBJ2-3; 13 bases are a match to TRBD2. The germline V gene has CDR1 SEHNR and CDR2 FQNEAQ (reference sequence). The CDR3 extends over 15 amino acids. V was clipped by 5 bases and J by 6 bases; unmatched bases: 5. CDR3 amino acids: CASSKGLAGMDTQYF. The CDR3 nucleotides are TGTGCCAGCAGCAAGGGACTAGCGGGAATGGATACGCAGTATTTT.

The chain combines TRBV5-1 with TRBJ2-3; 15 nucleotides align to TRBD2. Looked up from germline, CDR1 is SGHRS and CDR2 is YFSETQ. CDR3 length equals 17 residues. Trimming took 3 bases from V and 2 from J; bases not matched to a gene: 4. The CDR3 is CASSSRTSGRATDTQYF. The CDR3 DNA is TGCGCCAGCAGCTCAAGGACTAGCGGGAGGGCCACAGATACGCAGTATTTT.

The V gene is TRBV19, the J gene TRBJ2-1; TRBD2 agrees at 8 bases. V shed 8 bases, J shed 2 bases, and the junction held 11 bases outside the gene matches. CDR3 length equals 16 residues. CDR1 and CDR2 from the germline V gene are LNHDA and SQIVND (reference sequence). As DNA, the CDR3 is TGTGCCAGTGCCCCGGGCAGACTAGCGCCCTACAATGAGCAGTTCTTC. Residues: CASAPGRLAPYNEQFF.

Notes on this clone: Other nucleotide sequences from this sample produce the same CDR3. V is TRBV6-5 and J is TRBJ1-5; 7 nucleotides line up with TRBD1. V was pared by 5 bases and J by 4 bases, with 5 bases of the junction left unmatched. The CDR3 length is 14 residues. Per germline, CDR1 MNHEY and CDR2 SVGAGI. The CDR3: CASSKQGLNQPQHF. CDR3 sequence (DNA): TGTGCCAGCAGTAAACAGGGGCTTAATCAGCCCCAGCATTTT.

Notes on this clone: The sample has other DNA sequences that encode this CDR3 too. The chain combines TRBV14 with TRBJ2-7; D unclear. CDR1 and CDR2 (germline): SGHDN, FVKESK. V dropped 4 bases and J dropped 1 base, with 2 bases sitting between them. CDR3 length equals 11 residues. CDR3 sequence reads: CASSLSYEQYF. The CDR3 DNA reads TGTGCCAGCAGCCTGTCCTACGAGCAGTACTTC. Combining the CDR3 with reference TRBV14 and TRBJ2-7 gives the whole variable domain EAGVTQFPSHSVIEKGQTVTLRCDPISGHDNLYWYRRVMGKEIKFLLHFVKESKQDESGMPNNRFLAERTGGTYSTLKVQPAELEDSGVYFCASSLSYEQYFGPGTRLTVT.

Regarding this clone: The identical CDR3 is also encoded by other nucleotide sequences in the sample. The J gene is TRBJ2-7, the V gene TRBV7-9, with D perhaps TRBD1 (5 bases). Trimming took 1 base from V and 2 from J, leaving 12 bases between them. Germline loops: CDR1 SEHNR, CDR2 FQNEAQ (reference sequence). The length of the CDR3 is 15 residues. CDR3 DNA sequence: TGTGCCAGCAGCTTAGGTTCTCCAGGGCCCTACGAGCAGTACTTC. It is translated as CASSLGSPGPYEQYF.

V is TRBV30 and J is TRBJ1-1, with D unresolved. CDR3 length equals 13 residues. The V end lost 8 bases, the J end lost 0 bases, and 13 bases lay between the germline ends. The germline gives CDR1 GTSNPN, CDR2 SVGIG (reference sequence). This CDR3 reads CAGLASVNTEAFF. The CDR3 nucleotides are TGTGCCGGGCTGGCGTCAGTGAACACTGAAGCTTTCTTT. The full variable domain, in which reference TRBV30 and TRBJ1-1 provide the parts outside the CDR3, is SQTIHQWPATLVQPVGSPLSLECTVEGTSNPNLYWYRQAAGRGLQLLFYSVGIGQISSEVPQNLSASRPQDRQFILSSKKLLLSDSGFYLCAGLASVNTEAFFGQGTRLTVV.

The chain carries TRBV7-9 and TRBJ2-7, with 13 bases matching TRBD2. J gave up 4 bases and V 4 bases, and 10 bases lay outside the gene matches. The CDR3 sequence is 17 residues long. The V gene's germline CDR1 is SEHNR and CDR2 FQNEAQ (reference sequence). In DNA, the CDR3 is TGTGCCAGCAGCTCGATCCCGAGGACTAGCGGGAGTTACGAGCAGTACTTC. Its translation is CASSSIPRTSGSYEQYF.

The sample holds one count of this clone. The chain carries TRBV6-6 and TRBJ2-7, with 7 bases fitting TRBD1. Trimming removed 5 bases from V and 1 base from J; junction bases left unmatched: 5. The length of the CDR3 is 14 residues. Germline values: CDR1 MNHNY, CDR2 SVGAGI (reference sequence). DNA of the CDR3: TGTGCCAGCAGTAGGGACAGTCCTTCCTACGAGCAGTACTTC. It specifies CASSRDSPSYEQYF.

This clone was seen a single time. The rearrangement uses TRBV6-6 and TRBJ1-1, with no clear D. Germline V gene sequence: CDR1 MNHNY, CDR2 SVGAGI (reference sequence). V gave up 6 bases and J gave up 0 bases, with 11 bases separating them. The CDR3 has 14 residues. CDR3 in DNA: TGTGCCAGCAGATGGCAATACATGAACACTGAAGCTTTCTTT. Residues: CASRWQYMNTEAFF.

The CDR3 region is CASSYDGPNTGELFF. As DNA, the CDR3 is TGTGCCAGCAGTTACGACGGCCCGAACACCGGGGAGCTGTTTTTT. V usage is TRBV6-5 and J usage is TRBJ2-2; D is undetermined. CDR3 length equals 15 residues. The V and J ends lost 2 bases and 0 bases respectively, with 7 bases between them. The germline CDR1 and CDR2 sequences are MNHEY and SVGAGI.

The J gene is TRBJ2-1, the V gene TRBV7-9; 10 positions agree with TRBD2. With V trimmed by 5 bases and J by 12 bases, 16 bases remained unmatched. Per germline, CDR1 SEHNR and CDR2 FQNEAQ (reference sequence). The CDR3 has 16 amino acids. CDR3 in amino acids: CASSIPTSGQTRSQFF. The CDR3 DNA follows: TGTGCCAGCAGCATTCCGACTAGCGGGCAAACGAGGTCGCAGTTCTTC.

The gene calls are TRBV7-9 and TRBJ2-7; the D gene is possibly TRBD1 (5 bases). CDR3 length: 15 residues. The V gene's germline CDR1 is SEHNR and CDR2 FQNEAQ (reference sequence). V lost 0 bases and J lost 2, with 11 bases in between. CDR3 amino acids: CASSLAGVFPYEQYF. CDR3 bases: TGTGCCAGCAGCTTAGCAGGGGTTTTCCCCTACGAGCAGTACTTC.

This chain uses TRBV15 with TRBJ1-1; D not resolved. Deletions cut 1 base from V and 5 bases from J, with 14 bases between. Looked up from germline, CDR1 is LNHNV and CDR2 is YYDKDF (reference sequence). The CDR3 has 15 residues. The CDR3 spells CATSRGSEGRTEAFF. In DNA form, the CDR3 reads TGTGCCACCAGCAGAGGTAGTGAGGGTCGGACTGAAGCTTTCTTT.

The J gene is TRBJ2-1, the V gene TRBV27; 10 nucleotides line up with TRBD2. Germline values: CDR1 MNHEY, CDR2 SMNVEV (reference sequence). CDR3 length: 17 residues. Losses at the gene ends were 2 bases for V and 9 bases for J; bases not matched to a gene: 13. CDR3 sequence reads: CASSLLDPSGSGCEQFF. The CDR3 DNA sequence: TGTGCCAGCAGTTTACTCGACCCTAGCGGGAGTGGGTGTGAGCAGTTCTTC.

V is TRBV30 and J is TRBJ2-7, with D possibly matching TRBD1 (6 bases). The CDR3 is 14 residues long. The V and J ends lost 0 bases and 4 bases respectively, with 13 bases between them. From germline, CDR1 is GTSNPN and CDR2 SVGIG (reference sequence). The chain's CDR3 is CAWSVGTLGYEQYF. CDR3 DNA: TGTGCCTGGAGTGTTGGGACACTCGGGTACGAGCAGTACTTC.

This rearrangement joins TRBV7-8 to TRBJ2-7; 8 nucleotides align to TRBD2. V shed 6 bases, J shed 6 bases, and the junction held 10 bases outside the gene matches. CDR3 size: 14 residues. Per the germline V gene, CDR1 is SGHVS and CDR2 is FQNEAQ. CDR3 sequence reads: CASSSGGVVLEQYF. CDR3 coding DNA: TGTGCCAGCAGTTCGGGGGGGGTAGTACTCGAGCAGTACTTC.